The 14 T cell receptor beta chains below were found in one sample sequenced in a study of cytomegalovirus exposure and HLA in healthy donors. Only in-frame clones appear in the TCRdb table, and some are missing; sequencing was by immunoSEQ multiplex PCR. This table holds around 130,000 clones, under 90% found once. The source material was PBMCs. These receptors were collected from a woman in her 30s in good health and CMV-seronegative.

This chain's CDR3 is CSVDVLDRGFYGYTF. The DNA of the CDR3 is TGCAGCGTTGATGTTTTAGACAGGGGGTTCTATGGCTACACCTTC. V gene TRBV29-1 combines with J gene TRBJ1-2; 9 bases align to TRBD1. Per germline, CDR1 SQVTM and CDR2 ANQGSEA. There are 15 residues in the CDR3. V trimming: 3 bases; J trimming: 4 bases; junction bases outside the gene matches: 9.

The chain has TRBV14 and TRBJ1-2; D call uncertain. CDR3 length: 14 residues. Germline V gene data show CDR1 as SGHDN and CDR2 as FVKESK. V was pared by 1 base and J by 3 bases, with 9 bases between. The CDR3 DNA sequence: TGTGCCAGCAGCCAAGGGAGGCAGGACTATGGCTACACCTTC. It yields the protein CASSQGRQDYGYTF.

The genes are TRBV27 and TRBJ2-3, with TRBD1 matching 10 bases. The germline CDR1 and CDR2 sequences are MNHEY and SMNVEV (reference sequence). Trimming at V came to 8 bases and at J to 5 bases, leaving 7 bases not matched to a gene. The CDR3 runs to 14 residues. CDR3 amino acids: CASWTGGVQDTQYF. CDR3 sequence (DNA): TGTGCCAGCTGGACAGGGGGAGTACAAGATACGCAGTATTTT.

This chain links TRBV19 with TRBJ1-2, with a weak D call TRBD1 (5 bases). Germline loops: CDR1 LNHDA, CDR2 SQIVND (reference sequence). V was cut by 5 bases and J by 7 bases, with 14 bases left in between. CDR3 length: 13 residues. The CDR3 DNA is TGTGCCAGTAGTCCCGGGGGTGTGCTTGGCTACACCTTC. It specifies CASSPGGVLGYTF.

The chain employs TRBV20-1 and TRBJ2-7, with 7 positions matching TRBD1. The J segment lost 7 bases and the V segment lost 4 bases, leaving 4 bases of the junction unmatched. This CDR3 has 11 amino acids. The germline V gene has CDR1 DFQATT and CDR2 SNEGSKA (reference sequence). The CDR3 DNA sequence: TGCAGTGCTACGGACAGGTGGGAGCAGTACTTC. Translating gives CSATDRWEQYF.

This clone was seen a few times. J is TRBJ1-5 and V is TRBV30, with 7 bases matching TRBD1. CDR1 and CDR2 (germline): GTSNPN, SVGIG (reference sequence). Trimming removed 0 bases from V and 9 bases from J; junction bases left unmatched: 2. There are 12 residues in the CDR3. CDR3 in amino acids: CAWSVQGRPQHF. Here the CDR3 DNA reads TGTGCCTGGAGTGTACAGGGGAGGCCCCAGCATTTT.

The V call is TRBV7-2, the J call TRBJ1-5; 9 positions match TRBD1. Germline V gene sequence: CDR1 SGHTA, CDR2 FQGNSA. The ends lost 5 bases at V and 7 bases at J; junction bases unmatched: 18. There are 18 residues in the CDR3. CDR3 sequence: CASSEGARGTGSKQPQHF. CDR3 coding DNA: TGTGCCAGCAGCGAAGGCGCGAGGGGGACAGGGTCAAAGCAGCCCCAGCATTTT. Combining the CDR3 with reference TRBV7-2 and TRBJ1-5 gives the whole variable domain GAGVSQSPSNKVTEKGKDVELRCDPISGHTALYWYRQSLGQGLEFLIYFQGNSAPDKSGLPSDRFSAERTGGSVSTLTIQRTQQEDSAVYLCASSEGARGTGSKQPQHFGDGTRLSIL.

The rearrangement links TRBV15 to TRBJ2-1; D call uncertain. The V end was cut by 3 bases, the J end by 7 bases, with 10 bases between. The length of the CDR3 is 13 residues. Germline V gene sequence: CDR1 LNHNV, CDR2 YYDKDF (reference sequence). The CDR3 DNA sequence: TGTGCCACCAGCAGCCTCCCCGTAAATGAGCAGTTCTTC. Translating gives CATSSLPVNEQFF.

Here the CDR3 DNA reads TGTGCCAGCAGCGGCGATGAGCAGTTCTTC. Translating it yields CASSGDEQFF. The rearrangement links TRBV9 to TRBJ2-1; no reliable D call. Trimming removed 3 bases from V and 8 bases from J, with 3 bases in between. The CDR3 is 10 amino acids. Germline assignment: CDR1 SGDLS and CDR2 YYNGEE.

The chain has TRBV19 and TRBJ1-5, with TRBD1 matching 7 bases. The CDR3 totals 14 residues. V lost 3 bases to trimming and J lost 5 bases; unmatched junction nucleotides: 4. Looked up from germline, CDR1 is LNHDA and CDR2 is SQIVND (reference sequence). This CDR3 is CASSIFQGDQPQHF. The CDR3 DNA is TGTGCCAGTAGTATTTTCCAGGGGGATCAGCCCCAGCATTTT.

The CDR3: CASTGLGGRGTGELFF. CDR3 in DNA: TGTGCCAGCACGGGATTGGGGGGGCGCGGCACCGGGGAGCTGTTTTTT. The genes are TRBV2 and TRBJ2-2; a weak D match, TRBD2 (7 bases). The CDR3 is 16 amino acids. Germline V gives CDR1 SNHLY, CDR2 FYNNEI. With 7 bases removed from V and 4 bases from J, the gap between germline ends came to 19 bases.

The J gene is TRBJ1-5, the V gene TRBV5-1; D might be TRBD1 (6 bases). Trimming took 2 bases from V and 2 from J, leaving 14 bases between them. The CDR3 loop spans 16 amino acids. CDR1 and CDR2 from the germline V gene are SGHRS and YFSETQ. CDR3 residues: CASSFHRGTGNQPQHF. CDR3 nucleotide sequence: TGCGCCAGCAGCTTCCATAGGGGGACGGGCAATCAGCCCCAGCATTTT. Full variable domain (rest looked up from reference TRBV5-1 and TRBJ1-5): KAGVTQTPRYLIKTRGQQVTLSCSPISGHRSVSWYQQTPGQGLQFLFEYFSETQRNKGNFPGRFSGRQFSNSRSEMNVSTLELGDSALYLCASSFHRGTGNQPQHFGDGTRLSIL.

The CDR3: CASSARTGLSSTDTQYF. Here the CDR3 DNA reads TGTGCCAGCAGTGCCCGGACAGGGCTTTCTAGCACAGATACGCAGTATTTT. The chain employs TRBV6-1 and TRBJ2-3; 8 bases line up with TRBD1. V was pared by 4 bases and J by 0 bases, with 9 bases of the junction left unmatched. The CDR3 sequence is 17 residues long. Germline-derived CDR1 and CDR2 are MNHNS and SASEGT.

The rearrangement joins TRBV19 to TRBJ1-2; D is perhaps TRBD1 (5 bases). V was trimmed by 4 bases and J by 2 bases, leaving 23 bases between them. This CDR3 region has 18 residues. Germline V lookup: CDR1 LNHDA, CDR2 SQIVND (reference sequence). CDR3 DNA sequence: TGTGCCAGTAGTAGAGAGACAGTGGGCCGGGGGAGGAACTATGGCTACACCTTC. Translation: CASSRETVGRGRNYGYTF. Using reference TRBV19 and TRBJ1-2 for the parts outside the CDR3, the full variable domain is DGGITQSPKYLFRKEGQNVTLSCEQNLNHDAMYWYRQDPGQGLRLIYYSQIVNDFQKGDIAEGYSVSREKKESFPLTVTSAQKNPTAFYLCASSRETVGRGRNYGYTFGSGTRLTVV.